This entry concerns a single T cell receptor beta chain. This table comes from immunoSEQ multiplex PCR, and its TCRdb copy is limited to in-frame clones, with some not included. The repertoire holds 45,000 to 70,000 clones, with 86% as singletons. This CDR3 is built from 13 residues. Germline V gives CDR1 MNHEY, CDR2 SMNVEV (reference sequence). Trimming shortened V by 8 bases and J by 3 bases, and 14 bases separated the two germline ends. This sample was included in a study of T cells in localized non-small cell lung cancer. This sequence joins TRBV27 and TRBJ2-7, with D hard to call. Here the sequenced sample was peripheral blood, taken before any cancer treatment. The sequence derives from a woman aged 40 to 75 with stage I lung adenocarcinoma. The CDR3 DNA follows: TGTGCCAGCGGCTTTGGAGCCTTCTACGAGCAGTACTTC. Amino acids: CASGFGAFYEQYF.